Listed here are 18 T cell receptor beta chains from one sample, sequenced in a study of T cell responses to AZD1222 COVID-19 vaccine. Profiling relied on immunoSEQ multiplex PCR, and the TCRdb table lists in-frame clones only, not all of them. The sample lists around 140,000 clones; 91% were seen once. The source was peripheral blood, collected on day 0 of AZD1222 vaccination. Every receptor here comes from an adult in good health.

V is TRBV11-2 and J is TRBJ2-7; TRBD2 agrees at 11 bases. There are 16 residues in the CDR3. Trimming took 4 bases from V and 1 from J; bases not matched to a gene: 6. The germline CDR1 and CDR2 sequences are SGHAT and FQNNGV. In DNA form, the CDR3 reads TGTGCCAGCAGCTCGGAGGGACTAGCGGAGTCCTACGAGCAGTACTTC. Amino acids: CASSSEGLAESYEQYF.

Here the CDR3 reads CASSLVPSGRVLDTQYF. CDR3 coding DNA: TGTGCCAGCAGCTTAGTTCCTAGCGGGAGGGTGTTAGATACGCAGTATTTT. The chain is built from TRBV7-2 and TRBJ2-3, with 12 bases fitting TRBD2. This CDR3 comprises 17 residues. Germline V gene lookup returns CDR1 SGHTA and CDR2 FQGNSA. V dropped 1 base and J dropped 5; count of bases not matched to a gene: 7.

The CDR3 is CATSDWDAGSGYYEQYF. As DNA, the CDR3 is TGTGCCACCAGTGATTGGGACGCGGGAAGCGGCTACTACGAGCAGTACTTC. The chain links TRBV24-1 to TRBJ2-7, with D possibly TRBD2 on 6 matching bases. The CDR3 runs to 17 residues. Germline-derived CDR1 and CDR2 are KGHDR and SFDVKD. Trimming left V 2 bases short and J 3 bases short, with 19 bases between.

The chain carries TRBV10-3 and TRBJ1-4; D is unclear. CDR3 length: 14 amino acids. Looked up from germline, CDR1 is ENHRY and CDR2 is SYGVKD. Trimming removed 0 bases at V and 8 bases at J, with 10 bases between. The CDR3 sequence: CAISESLGDEKLFF. The CDR3 nucleotides read TGTGCCATCAGTGAGTCCCTGGGAGACGAAAAACTGTTTTTT.

The chain couples TRBV3-1 (or the pseudogene TRBV3-2) to TRBJ1-3, with D uncertain. Germline loops: CDR1 LGHDT, CDR2 YNNKEL (reference sequence). This CDR3 is 12 amino acids long. The V end was cut by 0 bases, the J end by 7 bases, with 4 bases between. DNA of the CDR3: TGTGCCAGCAGCCAAGATAGGAACACCATATATTTT. It codes for CASSQDRNTIYF.

The sample holds one count of this clone. In the same sample, other DNA sequences code for this CDR3. This chain joins TRBV30 and TRBJ1-1; D gene uncertain. Trimming cost V 0 bases and J 1 base, with 6 bases left between them. The CDR3 contains 13 residues. Germline V gives CDR1 GTSNPN, CDR2 SVGIG (reference sequence). CDR3 sequence (DNA): TGTGCCTGGAGTGTCGCAGGGAACACTGAAGCTTTCTTT. It codes for CAWSVAGNTEAFF.

The genes are TRBV11-3 and TRBJ2-1, with D perhaps given as TRBD1 or TRBD2 (6 bases each). With 0 bases removed from V and 10 bases from J, the gap between germline ends came to 7 bases. Germline values: CDR1 SGHNT, CDR2 YENEEA. The length of the CDR3 is 12 residues. In nucleotides, the CDR3 is TGTGCCAGCAGCTTAGAGGGGGGCGAGCAGTTCTTC. Residues: CASSLEGGEQFF.

The chain is built from TRBV3-1 (or the pseudogene TRBV3-2) and TRBJ1-2; D uncertain. Germline CDR1 reads LGHDT; CDR2 reads YNNKEL (reference sequence). V was trimmed by 4 bases and J by 2 bases, leaving 11 bases between them. The CDR3 is 14 residues long. For the CDR3, the DNA is TGTGCCAGCAGCCCTAGGACCGGAAACTATGGCTACACCTTC. Its translation: CASSPRTGNYGYTF.

This chain joins TRBV19 and TRBJ1-5; D may be TRBD1 (5 bases). V lost 4 bases to trimming and J lost 3 bases, with 13 bases between them. The CDR3 contains 15 residues. CDR1 LNHDA and CDR2 SQIVND come from the germline V gene (reference sequence). CDR3 DNA: TGTGCCAGTAGTACGAGACCAGGGAACAATCAGCCCCAGCATTTT. This gives the protein CASSTRPGNNQPQHF.

This rearrangement joins TRBV6-2 or TRBV6-3 to TRBJ2-3, with 8 bases aligning to TRBD2. Looked up from germline, CDR1 is MNHEY and CDR2 is SVGEGT. V lost 0 bases, J lost 6 bases, and 8 bases stayed unmatched. The CDR3 covers 16 residues. CDR3 in DNA: TGTGCCAGCAGTTACTCTCGGGAGGGCCTCAGCGATACGCAGTATTTT. Amino acids: CASSYSREGLSDTQYF.

The chain recombines TRBV7-2 with TRBJ2-7; 13 bases map to TRBD2. Germline V gives CDR1 SGHTA, CDR2 FQGNSA. The CDR3 covers 16 residues. V dropped 1 base and J dropped 2; count of bases not matched to a gene: 2. The CDR3 DNA sequence: TGTGCCAGCAGCTTAGAAGGGACTAGCGGGACCTACGAGCAGTACTTC. Protein: CASSLEGTSGTYEQYF.

The J gene is TRBJ1-1, the V gene TRBV9, with D hard to call. Looked up from germline, CDR1 is SGDLS and CDR2 is YYNGEE. The CDR3 has 13 residues. V gave up 0 bases and J gave up 1 base, with 4 bases separating them. CDR3 DNA sequence: TGTGCCAGCAGCGTAGCTTCGAACACTGAAGCTTTCTTT. Protein sequence: CASSVASNTEAFF.

As DNA, the CDR3 is TGTGCCAGCAGCGAAGGGGTCAATGAGCAGTTCTTC. This translates into CASSEGVNEQFF. The chain recombines TRBV6-2 or TRBV6-3 with TRBJ2-1, with D perhaps TRBD1 (5 bases). V lost 6 bases and J lost 6, with 9 bases in between. Germline V gene data show CDR1 as MNHEY and CDR2 as SVGEGT. This CDR3 contains 12 residues.

This clone was observed once. The chain recombines TRBV9 with TRBJ2-2, with TRBD1 matching 9 bases. The J segment lost 5 bases and the V segment lost 1 base, leaving 6 bases of the junction unmatched. This CDR3 region has 16 residues. Germline CDR1 SGDLS, CDR2 YYNGEE. The CDR3 nucleotides read TGTGCCAGCAGCGTACAGGGACAGGGTATAACCGGGGAGCTGTTTTTT. It encodes CASSVQGQGITGELFF. The whole variable domain, filled in from reference TRBV9 and TRBJ2-2, reads DSGVTQTPKHLITATGQRVTLRCSPRSGDLSVYWYQQSLDQGLQFLIQYYNGEERAKGNILERFSAQQFPDLHSELNLSSLELGDSALYFCASSVQGQGITGELFFGEGSRLTVL.

The rearrangement links TRBV7-3 to TRBJ2-7; 8 positions agree with TRBD1. Germline lookup yields CDR1 SGHTA and CDR2 FQGTGA. The CDR3 is 14 amino acids. Losses at the gene ends were 2 bases for V and 4 bases for J; bases not matched to a gene: 4. This CDR3 reads CASSLDRGGYEQYF. CDR3 nucleotide sequence: TGTGCCAGCAGCTTAGACAGGGGCGGGTACGAGCAGTACTTC.

This clone was counted only a few times. The rearrangement uses TRBV6-2 or TRBV6-3 and TRBJ1-5; D unclear. Trimming took off 0 bases at V and 11 bases at J, with 5 bases between the two ends. CDR3 length: 11 residues. Germline V gives CDR1 MNHEY, CDR2 SVGEGT. The CDR3 loop reads CASSYSRTQHF. The DNA of the CDR3 is TGTGCCAGCAGTTACTCGAGAACCCAGCATTTT.

This chain connects TRBV19 to TRBJ2-7; maybe TRBD1 (5 bases). The V and J ends lost 3 bases and 2 bases respectively, with 11 bases between them. Germline V gene sequence: CDR1 LNHDA, CDR2 SQIVND (reference sequence). The CDR3 is 14 amino acids. CDR3 amino acids: CASSIGHFTYEQYF. The CDR3 DNA is TGTGCCAGTAGTATTGGACATTTCACCTACGAGCAGTACTTC. The entire variable domain, with the rest obtained from reference TRBV19 and TRBJ2-7, is as follows: DGGITQSPKYLFRKEGQNVTLSCEQNLNHDAMYWYRQDPGQGLRLIYYSQIVNDFQKGDIAEGYSVSREKKESFPLTVTSAQKNPTAFYLCASSIGHFTYEQYFGPGTRLTVT.

V usage is TRBV5-1 and J usage is TRBJ1-1, with TRBD1 identical over 9 bases. V lost 5 bases and J lost 7; bases outside the gene matches: 6. Germline V lookup: CDR1 SGHRS, CDR2 YFSETQ. The CDR3 loop spans 13 amino acids. The CDR3 nucleotides read TGCGCCAGCAGTTCCGACAGGGGGTTTGAAGCTTTCTTT. It specifies CASSSDRGFEAFF.